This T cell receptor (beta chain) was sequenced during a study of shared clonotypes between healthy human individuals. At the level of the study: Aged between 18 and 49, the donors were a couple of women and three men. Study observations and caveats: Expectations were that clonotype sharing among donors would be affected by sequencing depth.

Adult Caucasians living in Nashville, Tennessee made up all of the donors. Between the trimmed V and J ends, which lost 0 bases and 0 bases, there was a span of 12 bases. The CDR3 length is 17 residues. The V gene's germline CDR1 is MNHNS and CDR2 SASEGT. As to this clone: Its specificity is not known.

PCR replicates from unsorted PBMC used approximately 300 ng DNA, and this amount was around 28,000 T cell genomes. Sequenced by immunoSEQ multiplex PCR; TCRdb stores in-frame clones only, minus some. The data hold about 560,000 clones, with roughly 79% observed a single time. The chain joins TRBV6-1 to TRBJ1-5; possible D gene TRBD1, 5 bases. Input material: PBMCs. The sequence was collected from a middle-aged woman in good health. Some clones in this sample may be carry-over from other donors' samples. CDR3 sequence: CASSEAMAGLSNQPQHF. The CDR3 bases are TGTGCCAGCAGTGAAGCGATGGCGGGGCTTAGCAATCAGCCCCAGCATTTT.